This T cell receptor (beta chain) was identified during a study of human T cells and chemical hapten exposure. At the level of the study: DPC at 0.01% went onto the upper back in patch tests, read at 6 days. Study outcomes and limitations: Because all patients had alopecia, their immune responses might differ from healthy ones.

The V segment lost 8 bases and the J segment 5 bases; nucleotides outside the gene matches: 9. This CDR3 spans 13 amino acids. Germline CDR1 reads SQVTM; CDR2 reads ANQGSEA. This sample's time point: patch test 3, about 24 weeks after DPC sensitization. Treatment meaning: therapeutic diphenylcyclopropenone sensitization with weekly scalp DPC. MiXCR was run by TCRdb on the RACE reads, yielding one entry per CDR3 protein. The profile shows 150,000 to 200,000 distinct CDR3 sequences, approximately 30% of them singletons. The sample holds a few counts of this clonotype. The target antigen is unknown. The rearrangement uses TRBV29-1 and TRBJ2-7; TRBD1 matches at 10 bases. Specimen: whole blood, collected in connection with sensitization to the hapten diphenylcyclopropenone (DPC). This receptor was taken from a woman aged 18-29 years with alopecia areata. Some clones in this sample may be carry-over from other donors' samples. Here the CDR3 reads CSFRGTGVNEQYF. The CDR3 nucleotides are TGCAGCTTCCGAGGGACAGGGGTAAACGAGCAGTACTTC.